One and the same sample provided the 29 T cell receptor beta chains below, sequenced in a study of CD4 and CD8 cells across lung adenocarcinoma regions. MiXCR, run by TCRdb on the PCR reads, gives a single entry per CDR3 protein. The table shows about 7,500 distinct CDR3 sequences, with 45% to 55% occurring only once. Sequenced input: CD8+ T cells from the center of a lung tumor. Receptors originate from a male donor with lung adenocarcinoma. The CD4 and CD8 labels of this study may be unreliable.

The chain is built from TRBV27 and TRBJ2-3; D possibly corresponds to TRBD2 (6 bases). Trimming cost V 0 bases and J 5 bases, with 15 bases left between them. This CDR3 region has 16 residues. Germline CDR1 is MNHEY and CDR2 is SMNVEV (reference sequence). CDR3 bases: TGTGCCAGCAGTTTATCGTTTCGACTAGTGGTAGATACGCAGTATTTT. It codes for CASSLSFRLVVDTQYF.

The chain recombines TRBV6-1 with TRBJ2-3; 8 bases align to TRBD1. Germline lookup yields CDR1 MNHNS and CDR2 SASEGT. This CDR3 comprises 15 residues. V shed 7 bases, J shed 3 bases, and the junction held 9 bases outside the gene matches. The CDR3 loop is CASTRSGQGTDTQYF. CDR3 bases: TGTGCCAGCACCCGGTCTGGACAGGGTACAGATACGCAGTATTTT.

This clonotype was observed a handful of times. CDR3 nucleotide sequence: TGTGCCAGCAGTTACTCTGGGACCACTACAGATACGCAGTATTTT. This codes for CASSYSGTTTDTQYF. The V gene is TRBV9, the J gene TRBJ2-3; either TRBD1 or TRBD2 may supply D (5 bases each). This CDR3 is built from 15 residues. Trimming cost V 5 bases and J 3 bases, with 16 bases left between them. CDR1 is SGDLS, CDR2 YYNGEE, per germline. Using reference TRBV9 and TRBJ2-3 for the parts outside the CDR3, the full variable domain is DSGVTQTPKHLITATGQRVTLRCSPRSGDLSVYWYQQSLDQGLQFLIQYYNGEERAKGNILERFSAQQFPDLHSELNLSSLELGDSALYFCASSYSGTTTDTQYFGPGTRLTVL.

The rearrangement uses TRBV6-5 and TRBJ2-3; D remains unclear. This CDR3 has 12 residues. The germline V gene encodes CDR1 MNHEY and CDR2 SVGAGI. Trimming left V 4 bases short and J 3 bases short, with 5 bases between. CDR3 sequence reads: CASSFSTDTQYF. The CDR3 coding sequence is TGTGCCAGCAGTTTTTCTACAGATACGCAGTATTTT.

The chain combines TRBV6-1 with TRBJ1-2; 7 positions match TRBD1. The J segment lost 3 bases and the V segment lost 4 bases, leaving 2 bases of the junction unmatched. Germline loops: CDR1 MNHNS, CDR2 SASEGT. The length of the CDR3 is 13 residues. For the CDR3, the DNA is TGTGCCAGCAGTGTCGGGACAGACTATGGCTACACCTTC. Its translation is CASSVGTDYGYTF.

This clonotype was recorded many times. The chain has TRBV7-9 and TRBJ2-1, with D unclear. The CDR3 has 11 amino acids. From germline, CDR1 is SEHNR and CDR2 FQNEAQ (reference sequence). Between the trimmed V and J ends, which lost 2 bases and 8 bases, there was a span of 4 bases. The CDR3, as DNA: TGTGCCAGCAGCTTAAATCATGAGCAGTTCTTC. As protein: CASSLNHEQFF.

Points on this clonotype: The germline gene is not matched at one end of the junction; a read error may be the cause. The chain has TRBV6-1 and TRBJ2-4; 11 bases map to TRBD2. The CDR3 runs to 21 residues. Germline V lookup: CDR1 MNHNS, CDR2 SASEGT. The CDR3 is CASSHTYPGLAGGEGKNIQYF. DNA for the CDR3: TGTGCTAGCAGCCATACATACCCGGGGCTAGCGGGAGGAGAGGGCAAAAACATTCAGTACTTC.

The table lists this clonotype with many counts. The CDR3, as DNA: TGTGCCAGCAGTGAACAGGGGTCTCTCGAGCAGTACTTC. It codes for CASSEQGSLEQYF. The chain combines TRBV6-1 with TRBJ2-7; perhaps TRBD1 as D (6 bases). CDR3 length: 13 amino acids. The V end was cut by 2 bases, the J end by 6 bases, with 11 bases between. Germline-derived CDR1 and CDR2 are MNHNS and SASEGT.

This rearrangement joins TRBV6-5 to TRBJ2-2, with D hard to call. Germline V gene sequence: CDR1 MNHEY, CDR2 SVGAGI. The CDR3 covers 12 residues. Trimming shortened V by 4 bases and J by 6 bases, and 6 bases separated the two germline ends. The CDR3 bases are TGTGCCAGCAGTTCCCGCCCCGGGGAGCTGTTTTTT. Its translation is CASSSRPGELFF.

J is TRBJ2-3 and V is TRBV7-2; 7 nucleotides agree with TRBD1. The assigned J gene may be wrong: the sequence end matches TRBJ2-5 better. This CDR3 has 13 amino acids. CDR1 is SGHTA and CDR2 is FQGNSA in the germline V gene. The CDR3 region has the DNA TGTGCCAGCAGCTCCGACAGGGATGAGACCCAGTACTTC. It is translated as CASSSDRDETQYF.

This clonotype was observed at least ten times. The chain couples TRBV6-5 to TRBJ2-1; 8 nucleotides match TRBD2. Near its end, the DNA agrees better with TRBJ2-7, so the J call may be wrong. Germline assignment: CDR1 MNHEY and CDR2 SVGAGI. The CDR3 extends over 15 amino acids. CDR3: CASSLGLEGTYEQYF. The CDR3 DNA reads as TGTGCCAGCAGTTTGGGACTAGAGGGTACCTACGAGCAGTACTTC.

This clonotype occurred a few times. The chain couples TRBV6-5 to TRBJ1-2; TRBD1 agrees at 8 bases. Germline V CDR1 and CDR2: MNHEY, SVGAGI. The CDR3 runs to 15 residues. Trimming took 4 bases from V and 4 from J; bases not matched to a gene: 8. CDR3 amino acids: CASSSPDRAGYGYTF. In DNA form, the CDR3 reads TGTGCCAGCAGTTCTCCGGACAGGGCGGGCTATGGCTACACCTTC.

This clonotype was picked up a small number of times. The CDR3 region has the DNA TGTGCCAGCAGTAACTTAGGTCGGGGGGCAACCTACGAGCAGTACTTC. It is translated as CASSNLGRGATYEQYF. V usage is TRBV27 and J usage is TRBJ2-5; possibly TRBD2 for D (7 bases). The tail of the sequence fits TRBJ2-7 better, so the J call may be wrong. The CDR3 is 16 residues long. Germline V lookup: CDR1 MNHEY, CDR2 SMNVEV (reference sequence).

This clonotype was picked up one time. The chain combines TRBV7-2 with TRBJ2-1; 8 bases map to TRBD2. Matching the DNA end better, TRBJ2-5 makes the J call doubtful. Germline values: CDR1 SGHTA, CDR2 FQGNSA. This CDR3 region has 15 residues. This chain's CDR3 is CASSWGSGRQETQYF. The CDR3 nucleotides are TGTGCCAGCAGCTGGGGCAGCGGGAGACAAGAGACCCAGTACTTC.

Here the CDR3 DNA reads TGCGCCAGCAGTGATATTTGGACAACCGATTACAATGAGCAGTTCTTC. Encoded protein: CASSDIWTTDYNEQFF. The genes are TRBV10-1 and TRBJ2-1, with D possibly TRBD1 on 5 matching bases. The CDR3 is 16 residues long. Germline V gene data show CDR1 as WNHNN and CDR2 as SYGVQD (reference sequence). With 3 bases removed from V and 4 bases from J, the gap between germline ends came to 16 bases.

The chain has TRBV6-1 and TRBJ2-1; D call uncertain. V was clipped by 1 base and J by 0 bases, with 7 bases between them. Germline V lookup: CDR1 MNHNS, CDR2 SASEGT. The CDR3 loop spans 15 amino acids. CDR3 nucleotides: TGTGCCAGCAGTGAAGGGGGTTACTCCTACAATGAGCAGTTCTTC. Translation: CASSEGGYSYNEQFF.

The chain links TRBV7-9 to TRBJ2-5; no clear D. V was cut by 3 bases and J by 1 base, with 0 bases left in between. CDR3 length: 11 residues. The V gene's germline CDR1 is SEHNR and CDR2 FQNEAQ (reference sequence). CDR3 sequence reads: CASSFQETQYF. In DNA, the CDR3 is TGTGCCAGCAGCTTCCAAGAGACCCAGTACTTC. Variable domain in full (rest from reference TRBV7-9 and TRBJ2-5): DTGVSQNPRHKITKRGQNVTFRCDPISEHNRLYWYRQTLGQGPEFLTYFQNEAQLEKSRLLSDRFSAERPKGSFSTLEIQRTEQGDSAMYLCASSFQETQYFGPGTRLLVL.

The chain joins TRBV6-5 to TRBJ1-6; D ambiguous. With 4 bases removed from V and 3 bases from J, the gap between germline ends came to 7 bases. Germline V gene data show CDR1 as MNHEY and CDR2 as SVGAGI. This CDR3 is built from 14 residues. Here the CDR3 DNA reads TGTGCCAGCAGTTTACAGTTCTATAATTCACCCCTCCACTTT. Its translation is CASSLQFYNSPLHF.

The rearrangement uses TRBV6-1 and TRBJ2-3; the match to TRBD2 covers 9 bases. This CDR3 comprises 14 residues. The V gene's germline CDR1 is MNHNS and CDR2 SASEGT. The V and J ends lost 4 bases and 6 bases, in that order; junction bases with no gene match: 5. The CDR3 DNA sequence: TGTGCCAGCAGTGCGAGCGGGAGGTCGGATACGCAGTATTTT. It yields the protein CASSASGRSDTQYF.

This clonotype was counted a single time. The chain employs TRBV6-5 and TRBJ1-2; D ambiguous. Trimming cost V 3 bases and J 6 bases, with 17 bases left between them. The CDR3 spans 15 residues. The germline CDR1 and CDR2 sequences are MNHEY and SVGAGI. DNA for the CDR3: TGTGCCAGCAGTTATGGGCTGGGTGGCTCTAATGGCTACACCTTC. Its protein product is CASSYGLGGSNGYTF.

Judged by abundance, this clonotype is medium-sized. The gene calls are TRBV6-5 and TRBJ2-3; a weak D match, TRBD2 (6 bases). V was shortened by 7 bases and J by 4 bases, with 12 bases between the two germline ends. CDR1 is MNHEY and CDR2 is SVGAGI in the germline V gene. The CDR3 has 13 amino acids. The DNA for the CDR3 is TGTGCCAGCAAGGAGGGCAATGCAGATACGCAGTATTTT. Its translation: CASKEGNADTQYF.

This clonotype was counted many times. The rearrangement joins TRBV5-1 to TRBJ1-2, with D uncertain. Trimming took off 4 bases at V and 5 bases at J, with 12 bases between the two ends. Germline CDR1 reads SGHRS; CDR2 reads YFSETQ. The CDR3 is 13 residues long. The CDR3 DNA reads as TGCGCCAGCAGCATTCGACCGCCTTATGGCTACACCTTC. This codes for CASSIRPPYGYTF.

Worth noting for this clonotype: The CDR3 does not close with the conserved phenylalanine or tryptophan, likely indicating a read error. The V and J genes are TRBV10-3 and TRBJ2-1; possibly TRBD1 for D (6 bases). This CDR3 contains 12 residues. CDR1 is ENHRY, CDR2 SYGVKD, per germline. V was pared by 10 bases and J by 7 bases, with 14 bases between. The CDR3 sequence: CATNRVRNEQFS. DNA for the CDR3: TGTGCCACTAACAGGGTGAGGAATGAGCAGTTCTCC.

This clonotype was detected many times. The CDR3 region is CASSLGLRDQPQHF. The CDR3 nucleotides are TGTGCCAGCAGTTTAGGGCTCCGAGATCAGCCCCAGCATTTT. This chain links TRBV27 with TRBJ1-5, with no clear D. The V and J ends lost 2 bases and 5 bases respectively, with 10 bases between them. Per the germline V gene, CDR1 is MNHEY and CDR2 is SMNVEV (reference sequence). The CDR3 length is 14 residues.

J is TRBJ2-1 and V is TRBV4-1; D tentatively reads TRBD1 or TRBD2 (6 bases each). Per the germline V gene, CDR1 is MGHRA and CDR2 is YSYEKL. The CDR3 consists of 15 residues. Trimming removed 2 bases at V and 4 bases at J, with 12 bases between. CDR3 DNA: TGCGCCAGCAGCCAACGCGAGGGGGGTTACAATGAGCAGTTCTTC. Its translation: CASSQREGGYNEQFF.

This clonotype was seen a few times. The chain uses TRBV30 and TRBJ2-1, with D perhaps assigned TRBD1 or TRBD2 (5 bases each). Germline values: CDR1 GTSNPN, CDR2 SVGIG (reference sequence). V was pared by 3 bases and J by 15 bases, with 18 bases between. The length of the CDR3 is 12 residues. CDR3 sequence reads: CAWSAGTREGFF. The DNA of the CDR3 is TGTGCCTGGAGCGCCGGGACGAGGGAAGGGTTCTTC.

This clonotype was observed a few times. The chain couples TRBV27 to TRBJ2-4, with a possible D match to TRBD2 (5 bases). CDR1 and CDR2 (germline): MNHEY, SMNVEV (reference sequence). V dropped 7 bases and J dropped 1 base, with 14 bases sitting between them. The CDR3 has 15 residues. DNA of the CDR3: TGTGCCAGCAAATTCGGTGGCGGGGCCAAAAACATTCAGTACTTC. This gives the protein CASKFGGGAKNIQYF.

This clonotype has a count of ten or more. This chain connects TRBV6-5 to TRBJ1-4; the D gene is possibly TRBD1 (5 bases). Germline V gene lookup returns CDR1 MNHEY and CDR2 SVGAGI. CDR3 length equals 14 residues. The V end was cut by 1 base, the J end by 8 bases, with 11 bases between. CDR3 DNA sequence: TGTGCCAGCAGTTACTTCAGGGAAGGAGAAAAACTGTTTTTT. Translation gives CASSYFREGEKLFF.

This rearrangement joins TRBV7-3 to TRBJ2-2; a possible D gene is TRBD2 (5 bases). CDR1 and CDR2 from the germline V gene are SGHTA and FQGTGA. CDR3 length equals 13 residues. The V end was cut by 8 bases, the J end by 2 bases, with 9 bases between. The CDR3: CASSAGNTGELFF. CDR3 DNA: TGTGCCAGCTCGGCGGGTAACACCGGGGAGCTGTTTTTT.